Below are 32 T cell receptor beta chains sequenced from a single sample in a study of blood T cell repertoires in COVID-19. TCRdb's table, derived via immunoSEQ multiplex PCR, lists solely in-frame clones and lacks some. The sample lists some 250,000 clones, over 65% seen once, with 2.5% to 4% in the top ten. Sequenced material: peripheral blood. These receptors were taken from an elderly woman with acute or convalescent COVID-19.

The chain links TRBV7-8 to TRBJ2-7; 14 bases are a match to TRBD2. The germline V gene encodes CDR1 SGHVS and CDR2 FQNEAQ. The CDR3 is made up of 19 amino acids. The V gene end was trimmed by 1 base and the J gene end by 2 bases; junction bases not matched to a gene: 10. The CDR3 DNA follows: TGTGCCAGCAGCTTAGTAGTGGGAGGACTAGCGGGGGGCCCCTACGAGCAGTACTTC. This codes for CASSLVVGGLAGGPYEQYF.

The gene calls are TRBV6-5 and TRBJ1-2; D not resolved. Trimming took off 5 bases at V and 7 bases at J, with 14 bases between the two ends. The CDR3 has 13 amino acids. Germline loops: CDR1 MNHEY, CDR2 SVGAGI. CDR3 sequence: CASSPGGSFGYTF. The CDR3 bases are TGTGCCAGCAGTCCCGGCGGTTCTTTTGGCTACACCTTC.

The gene calls are TRBV2 and TRBJ1-2, with a weak D call TRBD1 (6 bases). CDR1 is SNHLY and CDR2 is FYNNEI in the germline V gene. Deletions cut 6 bases from V and 3 bases from J, with 17 bases between. The CDR3 totals 15 residues. This chain's CDR3 is CASRPTGPGDYGYTF. Here the CDR3 DNA reads TGTGCCAGCAGGCCCACAGGGCCCGGGGACTATGGCTACACCTTC.

The chain carries TRBV10-3 and TRBJ1-6; D is possibly TRBD1 (5 bases). The CDR3 is 11 residues long. The ends were cut back, 10 bases at V and 6 bases at J, with 7 bases in the middle. From germline, CDR1 is ENHRY and CDR2 SYGVKD. The CDR3 sequence is CATQGNSPLHF. The CDR3 DNA is TGTGCCACCCAGGGTAATTCACCCCTCCACTTT.

The genes are TRBV6-5 and TRBJ2-3; tentative D call: TRBD2 (6 bases). CDR3 size: 15 residues. Germline CDR1 MNHEY, CDR2 SVGAGI. The V gene lost 2 bases and the J gene lost 3 bases, with 12 bases spanning the gap. CDR3: CASSYGGGVTDTQYF. Written as DNA, the CDR3 is TGTGCCAGCAGTTACGGGGGAGGAGTGACAGATACGCAGTATTTT.

This rearrangement joins TRBV29-1 to TRBJ1-1; D not resolved. The CDR3 is made up of 16 amino acids. V was shortened by 4 bases and J by 4 bases, with 22 bases between the two germline ends. In germline, CDR1 is SQVTM, CDR2 ANQGSEA. The CDR3 bases are TGCAGCGTTGTATTGTGGGCAGTGGGTCGTGTCACTGAAGCTTTCTTT. Its translation is CSVVLWAVGRVTEAFF.

The V call is TRBV11-2, the J call TRBJ2-1; D perhaps matches TRBD1 (5 bases). In germline, CDR1 is SGHAT, CDR2 FQNNGV. This CDR3 region has 15 residues. The germline V and J ends were trimmed by 5 bases and 3 bases, with 14 bases remaining between them. For the CDR3, the DNA is TGTGCCAGCAGCCCACAACAAGGGGTCTACAATGAGCAGTTCTTC. Encoded protein: CASSPQQGVYNEQFF.

The sample holds a few counts of this clone. The V call is TRBV5-4, the J call TRBJ2-3; 10 bases map to TRBD2. Germline V gives CDR1 SGHNT, CDR2 YYREEE (reference sequence). The CDR3 is 16 residues long. V trimming: 4 bases; J trimming: 2 bases; junction bases outside the gene matches: 7. The CDR3, as DNA: TGTGCCAGCAGCCTGAAGCGGGGGGGCCCCACAGATACGCAGTATTTT. This sequence encodes CASSLKRGGPTDTQYF.

The chain is built from TRBV11-2 and TRBJ1-2, with D perhaps matching TRBD1 (5 bases). The CDR3 contains 13 residues. Germline CDR1 SGHAT, CDR2 FQNNGV. The V gene lost 2 bases and the J gene lost 8 bases, with 12 bases spanning the gap. The CDR3 loop is CASSLQGADGYTF. CDR3 sequence (DNA): TGTGCCAGCAGCTTACAAGGGGCGGACGGCTACACCTTC.

The chain has TRBV9 and TRBJ1-2; D is undetermined. CDR1 and CDR2 (germline): SGDLS, YYNGEE. The CDR3 is 13 residues long. V lost 3 bases to trimming and J lost 2 bases, with 8 bases between them. DNA of the CDR3: TGTGCCAGCAGCGCGTCGGAGAACTATGGCTACACCTTC. This encodes CASSASENYGYTF.

The CDR3 loop is CATSDGVGTEAFF. In DNA, the CDR3 is TGTGCCACCAGTGATGGCGTCGGGACTGAAGCTTTCTTT. This rearrangement joins TRBV24-1 to TRBJ1-1; D gene ambiguous. Germline V gene data show CDR1 as KGHDR and CDR2 as SFDVKD. This CDR3 has 13 amino acids. Trimming stripped 3 bases from V and 5 bases from J, with 9 bases between.

This clone has a handful of counts. The rearrangement links TRBV11-2 to TRBJ2-7; 11 positions match TRBD2. The CDR3 is 16 amino acids. Per the germline V gene, CDR1 is SGHAT and CDR2 is FQNNGV. J was trimmed by 4 bases and V by 5 bases; bases with no gene match: 10. The DNA for the CDR3 is TGTGCCAGCAGCAACCCCGGGACTAGCGGTCGATACGAGCAGTACTTC. Its translation is CASSNPGTSGRYEQYF.

The V call is TRBV4-2, the J call TRBJ2-3; D possibly corresponds to TRBD2 (6 bases). In germline, CDR1 is LGHNA, CDR2 YNFKEQ. The CDR3 spans 15 residues. Trimming removed 0 bases from V and 8 bases from J, with 15 bases in between. The CDR3 nucleotides read TGTGCCAGCAGCCAAGATGAACTAGCTGGGGTTACGCAGTATTTT. Encoded protein: CASSQDELAGVTQYF.

The chain couples TRBV5-5 to TRBJ2-5; possible D gene TRBD2, 6 bases. This CDR3 region has 14 residues. Germline V gene lookup returns CDR1 SGHKS and CDR2 YYEKEE (reference sequence). Trimming removed 4 bases at V and 2 bases at J, with 12 bases between. CDR3 DNA: TGTGCCAGCAGCCGGGGGATAGGTCAAGAGACCCAGTACTTC. Amino acid sequence: CASSRGIGQETQYF.

Only a few counts were recorded for this clone. This chain connects TRBV10-3 to TRBJ2-1; D is possibly TRBD2 (5 bases). The CDR3 is 13 residues long. The ends were cut back, 8 bases at V and 5 bases at J, with 13 bases in the middle. The germline CDR1 and CDR2 sequences are ENHRY and SYGVKD. CDR3 nucleotides: TGTGCCATCTGGCGGACTGGGGACAATGAGCAGTTCTTC. As protein: CAIWRTGDNEQFF.

The chain links TRBV7-3 to TRBJ2-2; D not resolved. The CDR3 contains 14 residues. Germline V gene data show CDR1 as SGHTA and CDR2 as FQGTGA. Trimming took 4 bases from V and 5 from J, leaving 11 bases between them. CDR3 amino acids: CASSSPPRTGELFF. CDR3 nucleotides: TGTGCCAGCAGCTCCCCTCCCAGGACCGGGGAGCTGTTTTTT.

This chain links TRBV30 with TRBJ1-6; D is ambiguous. The germline V gene encodes CDR1 GTSNPN and CDR2 SVGIG (reference sequence). The CDR3 is 13 residues long. Between the trimmed V and J ends, which lost 8 bases and 3 bases, there was a span of 11 bases. The CDR3 loop reads CAQQRGYNSPLHF. CDR3 DNA sequence: TGTGCCCAGCAGAGAGGCTATAATTCACCCCTCCACTTT.

The chain carries TRBV19 and TRBJ1-2; D is undetermined. Trimming pared 1 base from V and 4 bases from J, leaving 13 bases between. This CDR3 has 15 amino acids. The germline gives CDR1 LNHDA, CDR2 SQIVND (reference sequence). The CDR3 spells CASSIGRGKGYGYTF. The CDR3 DNA reads as TGTGCCAGTAGTATAGGCCGGGGAAAGGGCTATGGCTACACCTTC.

The rearrangement joins TRBV13 to TRBJ1-3; possible D gene TRBD1, 6 bases. This CDR3 is 15 amino acids long. Per the germline V gene, CDR1 is PRHDT and CDR2 is FYEKMQ (reference sequence). Between the trimmed V and J ends, which lost 3 bases and 2 bases, there was a span of 11 bases. The CDR3: CASSLAGAAGNTIYF. The CDR3, as DNA: TGTGCCAGCAGCTTGGCGGGGGCGGCTGGAAACACCATATATTTT.

The chain uses TRBV11-3 and TRBJ2-1, with TRBD2 matching 9 bases. CDR1 is SGHNT and CDR2 is YENEEA in the germline V gene. After removal of 4 bases from V and 8 bases from J, the junction contained 12 bases not matched to a gene. This CDR3 contains 16 residues. The CDR3 bases are TGTGCCAGCAGCTCCCTCGGGGCTAGCGGGGATTATGAGCAGTTCTTC. This gives the protein CASSSLGASGDYEQFF.

This clone appeared a few times. The V call is TRBV12-3 or TRBV12-4, the J call TRBJ1-5; D not resolved. The CDR3 consists of 13 residues. The V end lost 8 bases, the J end lost 4 bases, and 12 bases lay between the germline ends. In nucleotides, the CDR3 is TGTGCCAGCGGCCACGATGCAAATCAGCCCCAGCATTTT. Protein sequence: CASGHDANQPQHF.

The CDR3, as DNA: TGTGCCATCAGTGAGTCGCAGGGCGCTCATGGCTACACCTTC. It encodes CAISESQGAHGYTF. The V and J genes are TRBV10-3 and TRBJ1-2; a weak D match, TRBD1 (5 bases). V was trimmed by 0 bases and J by 6 bases, leaving 11 bases between them. CDR3 length equals 14 residues. Germline CDR1 and CDR2: ENHRY and SYGVKD.

The chain recombines TRBV3-1 (or the pseudogene TRBV3-2) with TRBJ2-3; 10 bases fit TRBD2. CDR1 and CDR2 from the germline V gene are LGHDT and YNNKEL (reference sequence). The ends lost 4 bases at V and 5 bases at J; junction bases unmatched: 9. The CDR3 loop spans 16 amino acids. The CDR3 region has the DNA TGTGCCAGCAGCCTGAGAAGCGGGGGGGGTGGAGATACGCAGTATTTT. As protein: CASSLRSGGGGDTQYF.

This clone was seen a handful of times. The chain carries TRBV25-1 and TRBJ1-3, with D maybe TRBD1 (5 bases). The V gene's germline CDR1 is MGHDK and CDR2 SYGVNS. V was clipped by 4 bases and J by 0 bases, with 16 bases between them. This CDR3 has 17 amino acids. The CDR3 nucleotides read TGTGCCAGCAGTGTCCAGGGTAGGGGACTCTCTGGAAACACCATATATTTT. Its translation is CASSVQGRGLSGNTIYF.

The chain carries TRBV9 and TRBJ2-7, with D unclear. Trimming took off 1 base at V and 4 bases at J, with 6 bases between the two ends. Looked up from germline, CDR1 is SGDLS and CDR2 is YYNGEE. CDR3 length: 12 residues. Written as DNA, the CDR3 is TGTGCCAGCAGCGTACACTCGTACGAGCAGTACTTC. Its protein is CASSVHSYEQYF.

This chain connects TRBV9 to TRBJ1-6; D unresolved. The ends were cut back, 3 bases at V and 5 bases at J, with 9 bases in the middle. CDR1 and CDR2 (germline): SGDLS, YYNGEE. This CDR3 has 14 residues. In nucleotides, the CDR3 is TGTGCCAGCAGCGCATACAGTGATAATTCACCCCTCCACTTT. Translation: CASSAYSDNSPLHF.

This clone showed up just a few times. V is TRBV5-1 and J is TRBJ2-1; 12 bases line up with TRBD2. Germline CDR1 is SGHRS and CDR2 is YFSETQ. The CDR3 is 17 residues long. J gave up 5 bases and V 4 bases, and 10 bases lay outside the gene matches. Written as DNA, the CDR3 is TGCGCCAGCAGCCCGCCTCTAGCGGGAGGGCCAAACAATGAGCAGTTCTTC. Protein product: CASSPPLAGGPNNEQFF.

This clone was seen a single time. This chain connects TRBV6-5 to TRBJ2-5; D possibly corresponds to TRBD2 (6 bases). Germline V CDR1 and CDR2: MNHEY, SVGAGI. The CDR3 loop spans 14 amino acids. V was shortened by 4 bases and J by 5 bases, with 14 bases between the two germline ends. The CDR3 protein is CASSFSIRGETQYF. DNA for the CDR3: TGTGCCAGCAGTTTTTCCATTCGGGGGGAGACCCAGTACTTC.

This clone appeared a few times. This sequence joins TRBV5-4 and TRBJ1-2; no clear D. Germline V gives CDR1 SGHNT, CDR2 YYREEE (reference sequence). This CDR3 is built from 15 residues. V lost 0 bases and J 6 bases, leaving 15 bases between the germline ends. The CDR3 DNA follows: TGTGCCAGCAGCTTGGGAGGAATCTCCGCTCATGGCTACACCTTC. Translated: CASSLGGISAHGYTF.

Of note for this clone: Other DNA sequences from this sample encode an identical CDR3 as well. The CDR3: CASSPGTDSYEQYF. CDR3 nucleotide sequence: TGTGCCAGCAGCCCCGGGACAGATTCCTACGAGCAGTACTTC. The chain combines TRBV7-6 with TRBJ2-7; 7 bases are shared with TRBD1. Germline lookup yields CDR1 SGHVS and CDR2 FNYEAQ. With 5 bases clipped from V and 1 base from J, the junction kept 5 bases outside the gene matches. The CDR3 contains 14 residues.

This chain connects TRBV15 to TRBJ2-3, with D maybe TRBD1 (6 bases). Trimming pared 5 bases from V and 0 bases from J, leaving 12 bases between. The germline CDR1 and CDR2 sequences are LNHNV and YYDKDF (reference sequence). There are 15 residues in the CDR3. CDR3 DNA sequence: TGTGCCACCAGCGCCGACAGGACTAGCACAGATACGCAGTATTTT. This encodes CATSADRTSTDTQYF.

V usage is TRBV6-5 and J usage is TRBJ1-2; 7 nucleotides align to TRBD1. V gave up 6 bases and J gave up 4 bases; unmatched junction bases: 5. Germline CDR1 MNHEY, CDR2 SVGAGI. The CDR3 contains 13 residues. The CDR3 bases are TGTGCCAGCAGAGGGACAGTGGGCTATGGCTACACCTTC. Amino acid sequence: CASRGTVGYGYTF.